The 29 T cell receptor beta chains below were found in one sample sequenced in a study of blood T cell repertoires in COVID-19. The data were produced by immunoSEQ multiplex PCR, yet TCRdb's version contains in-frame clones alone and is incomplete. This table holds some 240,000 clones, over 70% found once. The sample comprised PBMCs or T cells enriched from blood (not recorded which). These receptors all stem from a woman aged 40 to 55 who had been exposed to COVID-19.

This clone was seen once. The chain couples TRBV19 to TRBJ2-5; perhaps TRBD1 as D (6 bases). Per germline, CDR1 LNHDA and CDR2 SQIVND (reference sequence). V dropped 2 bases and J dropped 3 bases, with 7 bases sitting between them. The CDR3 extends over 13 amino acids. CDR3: CASSINREETQYF. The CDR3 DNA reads TGTGCCAGTAGTATAAACAGGGAAGAGACCCAGTACTTC.

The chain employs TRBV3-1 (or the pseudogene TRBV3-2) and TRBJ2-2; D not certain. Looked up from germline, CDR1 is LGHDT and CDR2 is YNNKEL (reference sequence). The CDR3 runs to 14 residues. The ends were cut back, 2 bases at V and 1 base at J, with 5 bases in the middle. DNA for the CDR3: TGTGCCAGCAGCCAACGACTGAACACCGGGGAGCTGTTTTTT. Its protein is CASSQRLNTGELFF.

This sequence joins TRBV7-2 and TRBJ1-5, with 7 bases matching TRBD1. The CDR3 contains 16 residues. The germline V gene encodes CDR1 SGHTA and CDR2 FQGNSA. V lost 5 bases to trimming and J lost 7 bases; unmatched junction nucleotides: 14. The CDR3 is CASSTQGPGMGQPQHF. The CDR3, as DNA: TGTGCCAGCAGCACACAGGGGCCGGGGATGGGCCAGCCCCAGCATTTT.

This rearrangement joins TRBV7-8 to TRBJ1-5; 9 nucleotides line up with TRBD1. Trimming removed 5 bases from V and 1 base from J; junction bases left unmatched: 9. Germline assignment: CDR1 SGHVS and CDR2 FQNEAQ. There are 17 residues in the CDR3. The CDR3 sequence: CASSAEQGAKSNQPQHF. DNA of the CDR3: TGTGCCAGCAGCGCAGAACAGGGGGCAAAGAGCAATCAGCCCCAGCATTTT.

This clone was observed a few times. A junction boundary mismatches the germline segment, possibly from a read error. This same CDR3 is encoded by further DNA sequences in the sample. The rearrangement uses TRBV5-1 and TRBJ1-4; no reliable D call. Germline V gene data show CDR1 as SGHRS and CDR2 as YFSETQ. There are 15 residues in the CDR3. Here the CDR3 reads CASSLAAGSNEKLFF. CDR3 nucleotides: TGTGCCAGCAGCTTGGCCGCGGGATCTAATGAAAAACTGTTTTTT.

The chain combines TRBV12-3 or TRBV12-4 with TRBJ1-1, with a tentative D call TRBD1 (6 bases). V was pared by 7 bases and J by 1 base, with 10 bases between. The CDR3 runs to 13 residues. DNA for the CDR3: TGTGCCAGCATGGACAGTACGAACACTGAAGCTTTCTTT. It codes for CASMDSTNTEAFF.

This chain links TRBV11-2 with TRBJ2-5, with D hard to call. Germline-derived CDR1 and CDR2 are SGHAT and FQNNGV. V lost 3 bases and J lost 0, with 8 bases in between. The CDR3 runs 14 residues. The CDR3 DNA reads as TGTGCCAGCAGCTTTCGTCCTAACCAAGAGACCCAGTACTTC. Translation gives CASSFRPNQETQYF.

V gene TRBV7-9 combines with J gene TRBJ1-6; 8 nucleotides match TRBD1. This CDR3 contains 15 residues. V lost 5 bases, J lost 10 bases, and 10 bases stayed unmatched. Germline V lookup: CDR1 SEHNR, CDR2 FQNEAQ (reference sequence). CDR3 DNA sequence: TGTGCCAGCAGCGCAACGCCAGGGGACAGGTCACCCCTCCACTTT. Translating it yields CASSATPGDRSPLHF. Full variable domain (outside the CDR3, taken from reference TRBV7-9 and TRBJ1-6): DTGVSQNPRHKITKRGQNVTFRCDPISEHNRLYWYRQTLGQGPEFLTYFQNEAQLEKSRLLSDRFSAERPKGSFSTLEIQRTEQGDSAMYLCASSATPGDRSPLHFGNGTRLTVT.

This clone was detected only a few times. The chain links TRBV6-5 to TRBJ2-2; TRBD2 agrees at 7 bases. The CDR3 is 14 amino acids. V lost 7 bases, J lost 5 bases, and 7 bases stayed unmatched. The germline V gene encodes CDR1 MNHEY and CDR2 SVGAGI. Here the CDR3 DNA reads TGTGCCAGCAAGGCTGCGGGAGATACCGGGGAGCTGTTTTTT. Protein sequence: CASKAAGDTGELFF.

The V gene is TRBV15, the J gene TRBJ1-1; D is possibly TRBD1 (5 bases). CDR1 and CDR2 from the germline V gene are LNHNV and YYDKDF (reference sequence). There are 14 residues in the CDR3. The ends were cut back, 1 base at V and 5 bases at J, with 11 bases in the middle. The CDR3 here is CATSRVRGLTEAFF. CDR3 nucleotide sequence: TGTGCCACCAGCAGAGTTAGGGGTTTAACTGAAGCTTTCTTT.

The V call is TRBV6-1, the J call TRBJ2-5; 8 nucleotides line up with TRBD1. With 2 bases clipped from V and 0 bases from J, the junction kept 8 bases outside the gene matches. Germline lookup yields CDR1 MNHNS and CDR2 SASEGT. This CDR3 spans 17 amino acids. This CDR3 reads CASSEPRDRKYQETQYF. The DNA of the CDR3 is TGTGCCAGCAGTGAACCCCGGGACAGGAAATACCAAGAGACCCAGTACTTC.

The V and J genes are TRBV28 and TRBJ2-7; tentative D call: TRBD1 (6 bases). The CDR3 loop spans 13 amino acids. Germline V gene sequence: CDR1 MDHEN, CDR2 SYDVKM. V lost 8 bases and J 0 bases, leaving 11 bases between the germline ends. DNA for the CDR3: TGTGCCAGCGGGGGCCTTAGCTCCTACGAGCAGTACTTC. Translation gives CASGGLSSYEQYF.

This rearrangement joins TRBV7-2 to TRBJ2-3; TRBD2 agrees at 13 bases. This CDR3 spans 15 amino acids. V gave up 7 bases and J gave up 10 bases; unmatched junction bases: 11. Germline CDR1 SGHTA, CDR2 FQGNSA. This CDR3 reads CASTILGTSGEAQYF. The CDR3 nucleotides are TGTGCCAGCACCATCTTGGGGACTAGCGGGGAAGCGCAGTATTTT.

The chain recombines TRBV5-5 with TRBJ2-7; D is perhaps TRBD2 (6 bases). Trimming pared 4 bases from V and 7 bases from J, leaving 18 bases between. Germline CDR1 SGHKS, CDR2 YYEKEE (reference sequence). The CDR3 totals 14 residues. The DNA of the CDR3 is TGTGCCAGCAGCCCAGCGGCGGAGGGAAAGGAGCAGTACTTC. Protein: CASSPAAEGKEQYF.

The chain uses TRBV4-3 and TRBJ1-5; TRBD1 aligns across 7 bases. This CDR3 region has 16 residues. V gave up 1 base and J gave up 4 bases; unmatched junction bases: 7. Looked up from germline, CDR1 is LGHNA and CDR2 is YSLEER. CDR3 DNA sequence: TGCGCCAGCAGCCAAGTGATCGGACAGGTTAATCAGCCCCAGCATTTT. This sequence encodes CASSQVIGQVNQPQHF.

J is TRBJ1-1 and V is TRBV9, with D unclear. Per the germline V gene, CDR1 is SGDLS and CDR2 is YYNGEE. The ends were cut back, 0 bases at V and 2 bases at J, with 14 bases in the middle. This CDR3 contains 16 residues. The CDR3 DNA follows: TGTGCCAGCAGCGTAGGCCTCGGGATTTCTAACACTGAAGCTTTCTTT. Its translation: CASSVGLGISNTEAFF.

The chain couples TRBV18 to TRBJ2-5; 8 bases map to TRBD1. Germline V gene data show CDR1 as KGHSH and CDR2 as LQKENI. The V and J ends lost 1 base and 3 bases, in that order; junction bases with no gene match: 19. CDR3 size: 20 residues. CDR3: CASSPLQGGLSRTYKETQYF. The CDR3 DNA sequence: TGTGCCAGCTCACCACTACAGGGGGGTCTCTCCCGGACCTACAAAGAGACCCAGTACTTC. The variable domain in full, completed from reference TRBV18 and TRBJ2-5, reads NAGVMQNPRHLVRRRGQEARLRCSPMKGHSHVYWYRQLPEEGLKFMVYLQKENIIDESGMPKERFSAEFPKEGPSILRIQQVVRGDSAAYFCASSPLQGGLSRTYKETQYFGPGTRLLVL.

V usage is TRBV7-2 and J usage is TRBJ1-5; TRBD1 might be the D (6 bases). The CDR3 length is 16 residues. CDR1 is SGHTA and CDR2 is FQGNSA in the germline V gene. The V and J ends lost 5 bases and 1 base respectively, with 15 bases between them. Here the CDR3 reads CASSPGGGASNQPQHF. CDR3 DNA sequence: TGTGCCAGCAGCCCCGGAGGGGGGGCAAGCAATCAGCCCCAGCATTTT. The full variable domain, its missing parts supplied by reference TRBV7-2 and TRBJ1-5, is GAGVSQSPSNKVTEKGKDVELRCDPISGHTALYWYRQSLGQGLEFLIYFQGNSAPDKSGLPSDRFSAERTGGSVSTLTIQRTQQEDSAVYLCASSPGGGASNQPQHFGDGTRLSIL.

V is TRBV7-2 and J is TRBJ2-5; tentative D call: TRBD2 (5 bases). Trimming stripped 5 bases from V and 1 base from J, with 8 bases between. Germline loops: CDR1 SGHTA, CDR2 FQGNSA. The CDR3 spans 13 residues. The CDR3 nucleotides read TGTGCCAGCAGCAGAACTAGCCAAGAGACCCAGTACTTC. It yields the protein CASSRTSQETQYF.

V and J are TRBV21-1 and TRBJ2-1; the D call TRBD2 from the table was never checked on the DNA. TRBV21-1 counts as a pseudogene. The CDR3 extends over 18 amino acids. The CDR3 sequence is CASSKVPVAGGGFYEQFF. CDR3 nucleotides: TGTGCCAGCAGCAAAGTTCCGGTAGCGGGGGGCGGTTTTTATGAGCAGTTCTTC.

The CDR3 sequence: CASSSPGATTEAFF. The CDR3, as DNA: TGTGCCAGCAGTTCCCCAGGGGCGACCACTGAAGCTTTCTTT. The rearrangement joins TRBV28 to TRBJ1-1, with D possibly being TRBD1 (6 bases). The V gene lost 4 bases and the J gene lost 4 bases, with 13 bases spanning the gap. There are 14 residues in the CDR3. CDR1 is MDHEN, CDR2 SYDVKM, per germline.

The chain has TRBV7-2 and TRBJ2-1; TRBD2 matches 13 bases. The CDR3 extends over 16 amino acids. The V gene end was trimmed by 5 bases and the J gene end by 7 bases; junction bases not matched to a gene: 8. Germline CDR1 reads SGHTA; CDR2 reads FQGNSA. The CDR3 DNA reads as TGTGCCAGCAGCGCATGGACTAGCGGGAGTAGGAATGAGCAGTTCTTC. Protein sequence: CASSAWTSGSRNEQFF. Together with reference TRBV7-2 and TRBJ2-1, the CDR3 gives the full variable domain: GAGVSQSPSNKVTEKGKDVELRCDPISGHTALYWYRQSLGQGLEFLIYFQGNSAPDKSGLPSDRFSAERTGGSVSTLTIQRTQQEDSAVYLCASSAWTSGSRNEQFFGPGTRLTVL.

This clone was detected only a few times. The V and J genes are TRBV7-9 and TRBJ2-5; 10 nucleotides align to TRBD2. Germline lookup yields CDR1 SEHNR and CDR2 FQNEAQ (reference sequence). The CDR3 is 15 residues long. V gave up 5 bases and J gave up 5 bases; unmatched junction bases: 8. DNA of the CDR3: TGTGCCAGCAGCATCAAGCGGGAGGGACGGGAGACCCAGTACTTC. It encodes CASSIKREGRETQYF.

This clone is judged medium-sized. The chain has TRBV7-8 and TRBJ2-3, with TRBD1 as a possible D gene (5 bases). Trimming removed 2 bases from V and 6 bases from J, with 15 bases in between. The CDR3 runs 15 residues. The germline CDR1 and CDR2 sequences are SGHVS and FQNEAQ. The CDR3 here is CASSLLTVFVDTQYF. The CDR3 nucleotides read TGTGCCAGCAGCTTATTGACAGTTTTTGTGGATACGCAGTATTTT. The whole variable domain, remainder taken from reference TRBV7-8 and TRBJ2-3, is GAGVSQSPRYKVAKRGQDVALRCDPISGHVSLFWYQQALGQGPEFLTYFQNEAQLDKSGLPSDRFFAERPEGSVSTLKIQRTQQEDSAVYLCASSLLTVFVDTQYFGPGTRLTVL.

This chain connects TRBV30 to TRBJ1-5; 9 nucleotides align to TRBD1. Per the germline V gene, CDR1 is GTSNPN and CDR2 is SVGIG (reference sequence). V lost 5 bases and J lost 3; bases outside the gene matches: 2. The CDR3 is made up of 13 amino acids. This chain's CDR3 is CAWGTGPNQPQHF. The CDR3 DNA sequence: TGTGCCTGGGGGACAGGGCCCAATCAGCCCCAGCATTTT.

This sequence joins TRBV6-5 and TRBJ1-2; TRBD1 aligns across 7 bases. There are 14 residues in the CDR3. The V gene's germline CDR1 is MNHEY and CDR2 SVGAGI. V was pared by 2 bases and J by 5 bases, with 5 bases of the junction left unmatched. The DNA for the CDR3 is TGTGCCAGCAGTTACGCGGCAGGGGGATATGGCTACACCTTC. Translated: CASSYAAGGYGYTF.

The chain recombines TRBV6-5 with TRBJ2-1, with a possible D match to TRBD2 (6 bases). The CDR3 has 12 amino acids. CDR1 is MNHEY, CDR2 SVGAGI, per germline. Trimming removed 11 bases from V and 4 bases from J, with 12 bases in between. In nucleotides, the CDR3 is TGTGCCGCTCGGAGGGGTTACAATGAGCAGTTCTTC. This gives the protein CAARRGYNEQFF.

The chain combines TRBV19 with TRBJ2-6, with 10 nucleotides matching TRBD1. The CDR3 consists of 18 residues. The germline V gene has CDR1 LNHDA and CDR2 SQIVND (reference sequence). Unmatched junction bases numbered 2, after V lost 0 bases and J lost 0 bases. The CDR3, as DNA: TGTGCCAGTAGTATAGATGGGACAGGGGCCTCTGGGGCCAACGTCCTGACTTTC. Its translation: CASSIDGTGASGANVLTF.

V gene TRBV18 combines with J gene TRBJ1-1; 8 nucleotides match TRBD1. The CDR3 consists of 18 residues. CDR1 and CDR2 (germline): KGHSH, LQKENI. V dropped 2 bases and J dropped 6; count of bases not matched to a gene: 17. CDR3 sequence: CASSPKPLWTGNRPEAFF. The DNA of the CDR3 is TGTGCCAGCTCACCAAAACCGCTTTGGACAGGGAACCGCCCTGAAGCTTTCTTT.